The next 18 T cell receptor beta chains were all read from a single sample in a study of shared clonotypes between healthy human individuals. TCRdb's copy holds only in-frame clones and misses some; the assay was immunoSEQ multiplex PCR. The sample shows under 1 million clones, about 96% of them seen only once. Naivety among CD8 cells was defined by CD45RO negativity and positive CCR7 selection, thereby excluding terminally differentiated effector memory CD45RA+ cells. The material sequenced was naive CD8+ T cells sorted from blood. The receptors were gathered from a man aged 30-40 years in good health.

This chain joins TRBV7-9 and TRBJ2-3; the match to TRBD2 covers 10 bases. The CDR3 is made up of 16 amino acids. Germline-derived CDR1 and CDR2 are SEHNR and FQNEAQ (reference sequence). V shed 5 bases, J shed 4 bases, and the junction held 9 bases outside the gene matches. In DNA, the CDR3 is TGTGCCAGCAGCCCCTTTAGCGGGAGGTCTGCAGATACGCAGTATTTT. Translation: CASSPFSGRSADTQYF.

The CDR3 region is CASMRVNYEQYF. CDR3 nucleotide sequence: TGTGCCAGCATGCGGGTAAACTACGAGCAGTACTTC. The chain links TRBV2 to TRBJ2-7, with D possibly TRBD2 on 5 matching bases. V lost 7 bases and J 3 bases, leaving 10 bases between the germline ends. The CDR3 runs to 12 residues. Germline lookup yields CDR1 SNHLY and CDR2 FYNNEI.

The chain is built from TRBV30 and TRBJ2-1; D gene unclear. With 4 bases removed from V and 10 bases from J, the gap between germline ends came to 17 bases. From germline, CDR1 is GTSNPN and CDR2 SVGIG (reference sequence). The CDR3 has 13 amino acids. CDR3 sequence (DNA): TGTGCCTGGAAATTGGTACCTATCAGAGAGCAGTTCTTC. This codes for CAWKLVPIREQFF.

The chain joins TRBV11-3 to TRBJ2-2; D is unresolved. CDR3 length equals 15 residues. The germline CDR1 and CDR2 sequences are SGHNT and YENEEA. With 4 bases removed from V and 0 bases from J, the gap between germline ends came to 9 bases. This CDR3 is CASSSTSANTGELFF. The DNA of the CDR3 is TGTGCCAGCAGCTCGACATCCGCGAACACCGGGGAGCTGTTTTTT.

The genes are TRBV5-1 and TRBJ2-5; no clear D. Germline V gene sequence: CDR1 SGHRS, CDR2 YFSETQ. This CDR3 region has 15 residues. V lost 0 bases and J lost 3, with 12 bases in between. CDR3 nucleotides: TGCGCCAGCAGCTTGGCCAAGGTGCAGGAAGAGACCCAGTACTTC. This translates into CASSLAKVQEETQYF.

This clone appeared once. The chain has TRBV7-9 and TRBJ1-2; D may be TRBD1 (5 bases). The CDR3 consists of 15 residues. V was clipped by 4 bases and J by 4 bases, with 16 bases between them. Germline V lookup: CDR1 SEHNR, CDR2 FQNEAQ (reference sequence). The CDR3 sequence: CASSSSLGEGYGYTF. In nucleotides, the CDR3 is TGTGCCAGCAGCTCATCGCTGGGGGAAGGCTATGGCTACACCTTC.

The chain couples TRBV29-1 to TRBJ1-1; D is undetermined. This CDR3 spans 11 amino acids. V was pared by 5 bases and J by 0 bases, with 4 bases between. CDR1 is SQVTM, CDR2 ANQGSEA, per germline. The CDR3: CSVSLNTEAFF. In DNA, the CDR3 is TGCAGCGTTTCCCTGAACACTGAAGCTTTCTTT.

The CDR3 DNA reads as TGTGCCAGCAGTATGGGGCTAGCAGATTACAATGAGCAGTTCTTC. This codes for CASSMGLADYNEQFF. The rearrangement joins TRBV27 to TRBJ2-1; D is tentatively TRBD1 or TRBD2 (5 bases each). Trimming took off 5 bases at V and 4 bases at J, with 15 bases between the two ends. The CDR3 is 15 amino acids. The germline V gene has CDR1 MNHEY and CDR2 SMNVEV (reference sequence).

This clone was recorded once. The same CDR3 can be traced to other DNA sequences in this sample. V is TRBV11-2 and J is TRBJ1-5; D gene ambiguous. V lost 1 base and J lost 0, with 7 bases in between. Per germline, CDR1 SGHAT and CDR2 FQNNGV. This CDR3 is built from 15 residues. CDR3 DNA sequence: TGTGCCAGCAGCTTAGCGGGGAATAGCAATCAGCCCCAGCATTTT. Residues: CASSLAGNSNQPQHF.

The CDR3 protein is CASSVGGLAVFPYEQYF. CDR3 DNA: TGTGCCAGCAGCGTAGGAGGACTAGCGGTCTTTCCCTACGAGCAGTACTTC. The V and J genes are TRBV9 and TRBJ2-7; TRBD2 matches 10 bases. Trimming removed 0 bases from V and 2 bases from J; junction bases left unmatched: 8. The germline CDR1 and CDR2 sequences are SGDLS and YYNGEE. CDR3 length equals 17 residues.

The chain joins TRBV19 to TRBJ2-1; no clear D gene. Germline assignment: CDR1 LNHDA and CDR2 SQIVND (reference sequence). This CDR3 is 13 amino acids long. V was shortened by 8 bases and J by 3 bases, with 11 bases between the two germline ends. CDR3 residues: CASSSLDYNEQFF. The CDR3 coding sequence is TGTGCCAGTTCGAGTCTAGACTACAATGAGCAGTTCTTC.

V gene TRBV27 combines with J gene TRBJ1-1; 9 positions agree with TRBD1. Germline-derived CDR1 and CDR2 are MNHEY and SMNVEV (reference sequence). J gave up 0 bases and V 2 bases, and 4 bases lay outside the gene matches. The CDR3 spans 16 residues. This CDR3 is CASSLLGQGMNTEAFF. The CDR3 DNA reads TGTGCCAGCAGTTTACTGGGACAGGGCATGAACACTGAAGCTTTCTTT.

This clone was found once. As DNA, the CDR3 is TGTGCCAGCAGTTTCATTAAGCATGAGCAGTTCTTC. Protein: CASSFIKHEQFF. The V call is TRBV28, the J call TRBJ2-1; D gene uncertain. Trimming shortened V by 3 bases and J by 8 bases, and 8 bases separated the two germline ends. Germline V gene data show CDR1 as MDHEN and CDR2 as SYDVKM. The CDR3 consists of 12 residues.

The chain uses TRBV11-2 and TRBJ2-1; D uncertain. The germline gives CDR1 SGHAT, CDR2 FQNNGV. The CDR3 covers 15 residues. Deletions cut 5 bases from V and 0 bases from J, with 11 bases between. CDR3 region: CASSPEIPSYNEQFF. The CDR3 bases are TGTGCCAGCAGCCCAGAGATTCCCTCCTACAATGAGCAGTTCTTC.

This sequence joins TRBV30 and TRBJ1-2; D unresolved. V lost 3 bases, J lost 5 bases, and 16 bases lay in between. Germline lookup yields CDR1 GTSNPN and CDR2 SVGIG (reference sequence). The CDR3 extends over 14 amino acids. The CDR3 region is CAWREDGIKYGYTF. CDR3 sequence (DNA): TGTGCCTGGAGAGAGGACGGAATCAAATATGGCTACACCTTC.

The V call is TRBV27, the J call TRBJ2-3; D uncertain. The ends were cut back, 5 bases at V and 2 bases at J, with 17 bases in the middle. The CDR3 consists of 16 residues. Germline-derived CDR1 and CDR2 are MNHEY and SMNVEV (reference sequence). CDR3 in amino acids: CASSTPSWALTDTQYF. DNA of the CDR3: TGTGCCAGCAGTACCCCGTCCTGGGCCCTCACAGATACGCAGTATTTT.

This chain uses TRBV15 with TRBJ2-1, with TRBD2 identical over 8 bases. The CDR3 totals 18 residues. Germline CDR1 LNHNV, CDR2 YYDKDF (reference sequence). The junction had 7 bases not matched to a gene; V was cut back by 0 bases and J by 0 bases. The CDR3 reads CATSRDRLARGSYNEQFF. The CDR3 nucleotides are TGTGCCACCAGCAGAGATAGACTAGCGCGGGGCTCCTACAATGAGCAGTTCTTC.

The CDR3 here is CASSFGAGANVLTF. CDR3 bases: TGTGCCAGCAGCTTCGGGGCTGGGGCCAACGTCCTGACTTTC. The J gene is TRBJ2-6, the V gene TRBV6-5; possible D gene TRBD2, 5 bases. Trimming left V 6 bases short and J 2 bases short, with 8 bases between. The CDR3 runs 14 residues. The germline V gene encodes CDR1 MNHEY and CDR2 SVGAGI.